The source of this TCR beta chain is a study of CD8+CD57+ T cells in acquired aplastic anemia (dated by TCRdb to the late 2010s). Describing the broader study: DNA extracted from sorted CD4+ and CD8+ cells had a mean of approximately 3.5 ug, with a range of roughly 0.17 to 27.4 ug. For healthy donor samples, the average read count was around 10 million for CD4+ cells and around 12 million for CD8+ cells.

TCR beta VDJ combination and CDR3 sequence profiling used genomic DNA as the template. An Illumina HiSeq 2000 was used for TCR repertoire sequencing. Per the source publication's procedure: Repertoire assessment relied on Simpson's diversity index, CDR3 size and DJ length profiles, and TRBV/TRBJ rearrangement plots. Whichever DNA sequence was most abundant in the deep sequencing data was defined as the immunodominant clone. CDR3 amino acid sequences were screened for sharing across subjects and compared with published repertoires and the VDJdb database. TCRdb cleaned the public reads at Q25 with fastp, built clones with MiXCR and kept in-frame beta chains. Entries that share a CDR3 protein sequence are merged under the most common genes and DNA. The V and J calls were not made by the authors but by TCRdb's processing. This sample has about 100,000 distinct CDR3 sequences in its table, and 40% to 65% of those were observed once. Clones ranked in the top ten supply around a third of the sample.

This clonotype is identified as medium-sized (0.01 to 0.1%). No antigen is known for it. Base qualities were left out, and no much larger clone turns up one base away. The CDR3 runs 15 residues from the cysteine to the phenylalanine. The only DNA kept is the CDR3, 45 bases in frame from the first base. V has 3 bases trimmed and J has 3 bases trimmed; junction bases matching no gene number 8. The germline V gene encodes CDR1 LNHNV and CDR2 YYDKDF (reference sequence). Results and caveats for the whole study, not just this receptor: Some 31 CD8+ CDR3 sequences were shared between patients and controls but appeared highly expressed in patients and within their immunodominant clones. No significant difference in CD8+ Simpson's diversity was found between patients and healthy controls (P=0.060).

In the study, sorted CD4+ and CD8+ blood T cells from patients with severe aplastic anemia and from healthy subjects underwent deep sequencing of TCR repertoires. Ficoll-Paque density gradient centrifugation was used to isolate peripheral blood mononuclear cells. Before DNA extraction, CD4+ and CD8+ T cells were sorted with FACS or magnetic beads. Sequenced material: sorted CD4+, CD8+, or CD8+CD57+ T cells (not recorded which) from PBMCs. The chain joins TRBV15 to TRBJ2-7, with 7 bases matching TRBD1. The source is a human donor in good health, serving as a control. The CDR3 is CATSSGRDSNYEQYF. Here is the DNA: TGTGCCACCAGCAGCGGCCGGGACAGCAACTACGAGCAGTACTTC.